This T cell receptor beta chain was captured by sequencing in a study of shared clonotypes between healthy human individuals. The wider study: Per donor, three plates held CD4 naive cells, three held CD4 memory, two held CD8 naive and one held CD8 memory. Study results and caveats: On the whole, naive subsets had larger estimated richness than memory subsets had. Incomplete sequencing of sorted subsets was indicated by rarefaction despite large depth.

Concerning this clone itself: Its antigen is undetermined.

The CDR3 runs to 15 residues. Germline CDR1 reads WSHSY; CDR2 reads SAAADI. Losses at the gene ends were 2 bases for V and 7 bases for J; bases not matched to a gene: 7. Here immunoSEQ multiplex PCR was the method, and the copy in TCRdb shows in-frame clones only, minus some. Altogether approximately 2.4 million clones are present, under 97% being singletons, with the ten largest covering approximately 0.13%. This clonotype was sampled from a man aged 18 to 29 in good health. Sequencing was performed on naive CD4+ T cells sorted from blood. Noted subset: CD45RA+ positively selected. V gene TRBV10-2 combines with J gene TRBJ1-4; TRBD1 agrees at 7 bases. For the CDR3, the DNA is TGCGCCAGCAGTGAGGCGGCAGGGGGAGGTGAAAAACTGTTTTTT. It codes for CASSEAAGGGEKLFF.